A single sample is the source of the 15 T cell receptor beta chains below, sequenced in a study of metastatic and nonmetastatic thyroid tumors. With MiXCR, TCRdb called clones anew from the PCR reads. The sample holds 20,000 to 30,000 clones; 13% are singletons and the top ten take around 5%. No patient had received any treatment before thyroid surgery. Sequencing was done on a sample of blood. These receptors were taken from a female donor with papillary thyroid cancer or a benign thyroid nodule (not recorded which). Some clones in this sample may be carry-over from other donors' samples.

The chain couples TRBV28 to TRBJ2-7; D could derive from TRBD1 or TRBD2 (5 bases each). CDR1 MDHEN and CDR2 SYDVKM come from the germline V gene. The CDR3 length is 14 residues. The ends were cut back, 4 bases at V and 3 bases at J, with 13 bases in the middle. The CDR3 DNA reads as TGTGCCAGCAGTTGGGGGAAATGCTACTACGAGCAGTACTTC. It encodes CASSWGKCYYEQYF.

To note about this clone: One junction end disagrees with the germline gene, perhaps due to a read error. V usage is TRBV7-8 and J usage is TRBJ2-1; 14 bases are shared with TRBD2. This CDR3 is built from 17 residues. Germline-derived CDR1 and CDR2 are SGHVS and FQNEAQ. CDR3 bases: TGTGCCATCAGCTTCGATGCTGGACTAGCGGGAGGTAATGAGCAGTTCTTC. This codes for CAISFDAGLAGGNEQFF.

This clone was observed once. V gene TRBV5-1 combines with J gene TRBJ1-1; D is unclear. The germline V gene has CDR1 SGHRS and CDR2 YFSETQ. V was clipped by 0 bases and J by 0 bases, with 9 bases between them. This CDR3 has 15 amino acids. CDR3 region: CASSLGQNMNTEAFF. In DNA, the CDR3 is TGCGCCAGCAGCTTGGGGCAGAACATGAACACTGAAGCTTTCTTT.

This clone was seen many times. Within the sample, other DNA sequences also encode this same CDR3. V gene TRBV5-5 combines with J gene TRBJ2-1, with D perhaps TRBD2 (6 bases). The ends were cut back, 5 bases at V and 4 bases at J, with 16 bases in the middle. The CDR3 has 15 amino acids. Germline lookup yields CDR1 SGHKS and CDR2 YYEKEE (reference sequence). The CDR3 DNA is TGTGCCAGCAGTTTTATCGGGGGACCTTACAATGAGCAGTTCTTC. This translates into CASSFIGGPYNEQFF.

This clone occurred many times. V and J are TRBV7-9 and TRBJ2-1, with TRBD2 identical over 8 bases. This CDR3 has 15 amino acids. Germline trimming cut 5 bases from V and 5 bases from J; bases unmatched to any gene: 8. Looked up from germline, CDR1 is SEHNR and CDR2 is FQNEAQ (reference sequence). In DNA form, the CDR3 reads TGTGCCAGCAGCCAAGGACTAGCTGGAGACAATGAGCAGTTCTTC. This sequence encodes CASSQGLAGDNEQFF.

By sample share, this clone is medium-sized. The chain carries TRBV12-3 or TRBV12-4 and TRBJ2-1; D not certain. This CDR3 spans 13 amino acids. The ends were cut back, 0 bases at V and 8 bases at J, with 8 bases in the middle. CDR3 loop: CASSLARSHEQFF. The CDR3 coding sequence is TGTGCCAGCAGTTTAGCGCGATCCCATGAGCAGTTCTTC.

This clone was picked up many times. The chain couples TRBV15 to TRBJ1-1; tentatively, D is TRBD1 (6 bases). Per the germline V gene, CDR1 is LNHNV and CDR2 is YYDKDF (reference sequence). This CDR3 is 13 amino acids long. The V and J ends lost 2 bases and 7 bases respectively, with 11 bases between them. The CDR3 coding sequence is TGTGCCACCAGCAGAAGGGTAGGGGGTGAAGCTTTCTTT. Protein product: CATSRRVGGEAFF.

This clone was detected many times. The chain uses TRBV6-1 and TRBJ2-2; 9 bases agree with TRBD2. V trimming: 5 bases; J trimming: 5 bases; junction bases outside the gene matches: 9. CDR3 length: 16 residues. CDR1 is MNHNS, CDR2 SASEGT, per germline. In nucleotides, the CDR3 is TGTGCCAGCAGTTCCTGGCTAGCGGGACATACCGGGGAGCTGTTTTTT. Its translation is CASSSWLAGHTGELFF.

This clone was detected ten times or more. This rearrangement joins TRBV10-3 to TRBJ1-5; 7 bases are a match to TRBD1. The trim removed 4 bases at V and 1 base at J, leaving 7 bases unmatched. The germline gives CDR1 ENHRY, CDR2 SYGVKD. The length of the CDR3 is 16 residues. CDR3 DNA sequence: TGTGCCATCAGTGCCGATTCGACAGGGAGCAATCAGCCCCAGCATTTT. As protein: CAISADSTGSNQPQHF.

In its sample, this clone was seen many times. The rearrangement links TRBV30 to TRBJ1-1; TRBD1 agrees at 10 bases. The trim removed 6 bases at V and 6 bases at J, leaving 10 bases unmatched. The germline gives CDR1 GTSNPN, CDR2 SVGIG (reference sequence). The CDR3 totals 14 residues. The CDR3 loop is CACLGQGVLPEAFF. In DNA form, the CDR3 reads TGTGCCTGCCTAGGACAGGGGGTTCTTCCTGAAGCTTTCTTT.

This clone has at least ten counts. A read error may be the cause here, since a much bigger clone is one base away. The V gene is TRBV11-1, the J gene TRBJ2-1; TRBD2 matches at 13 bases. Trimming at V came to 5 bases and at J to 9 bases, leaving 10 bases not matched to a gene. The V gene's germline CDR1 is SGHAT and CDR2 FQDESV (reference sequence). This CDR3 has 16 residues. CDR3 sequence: CASSPRLAGGLSEQFF. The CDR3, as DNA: TGTGCCAGCAGCCCGCGACTAGCGGGAGGTCTTAGTGAGCAGTTCTTC.

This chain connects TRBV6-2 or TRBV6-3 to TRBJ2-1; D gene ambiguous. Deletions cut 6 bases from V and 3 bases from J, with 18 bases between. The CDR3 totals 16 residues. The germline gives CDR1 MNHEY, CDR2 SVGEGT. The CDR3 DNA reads TGTGCCAGCAGAACGACCGATAGGTCCTACTACAATGAGCAGTTCTTC. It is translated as CASRTTDRSYYNEQFF.

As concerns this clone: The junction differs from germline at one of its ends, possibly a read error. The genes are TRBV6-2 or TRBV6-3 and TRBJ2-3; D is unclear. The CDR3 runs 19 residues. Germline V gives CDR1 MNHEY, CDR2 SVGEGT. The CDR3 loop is CAGSSIQVQCASSTDTQYF. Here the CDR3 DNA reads TGTGCCGGCAGCAGCATTCAAGTTCAGTGCGCTTCTAGCACAGATACGCAGTATTTT.

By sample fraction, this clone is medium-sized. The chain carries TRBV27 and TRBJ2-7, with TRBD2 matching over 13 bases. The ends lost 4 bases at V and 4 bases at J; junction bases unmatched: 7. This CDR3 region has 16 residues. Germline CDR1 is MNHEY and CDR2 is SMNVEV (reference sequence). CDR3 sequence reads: CASSSPTSGRRYEQYF. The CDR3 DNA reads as TGTGCCAGCAGTTCCCCGACTAGCGGGAGGAGGTACGAGCAGTACTTC.

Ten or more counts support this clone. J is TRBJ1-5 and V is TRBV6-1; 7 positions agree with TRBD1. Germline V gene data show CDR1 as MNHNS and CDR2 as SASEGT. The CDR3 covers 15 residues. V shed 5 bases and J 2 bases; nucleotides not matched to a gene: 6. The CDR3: CASSQGEGGNQPQHF. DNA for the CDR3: TGTGCCAGCAGTCAGGGGGAAGGGGGCAATCAGCCCCAGCATTTT.